Listed below are T cell receptor beta chains from one sample, sequenced in a study of shared clonotypes between healthy human individuals. Here immunoSEQ multiplex PCR was the method, and the copy in TCRdb shows in-frame clones only, minus some. This table holds millions of clones, 90% to 95% found once. The material sequenced was naive CD4+ T cells from PBMCs. The receptors were gathered from a man between 18 and 29 years old in good health. Some clones in this sample may be carry-over from other donors' samples. The CDR3 runs from the conserved cysteine through the conserved F or W. D genes are given only for firm matches. The size entry is marked missing in some rows and otherwise reads once, few, many or a size class.

J,V,size,D,CDR3,DNA
TRBJ2-1,TRBV5-1,once,TRBD1,CASSLAWTGGTEQFF,TGCGCCAGCAGCTTGGCTTGGACAGGGGGCACTGAGCAGTTCTTC
TRBJ2-1,TRBV9,.,.,CASSVEALGSYNEQFF,TGTGCCAGCAGCGTAGAAGCGTTGGGGTCCTACAATGAGCAGTTCTTC
TRBJ2-3,TRBV28,.,.,CASSLVVRGSQYF,TGTGCCAGCAGTTTAGTAGTCAGGGGATCGCAGTATTTT
TRBJ1-1,TRBV6-5,.,.,CASSYQGMNTEAFF,TGTGCCAGCAGTTATCAGGGAATGAACACTGAAGCTTTCTTT
TRBJ2-7,TRBV5-1,.,TRBD2,CASSLVSGSLSSYEQYF,TGCGCCAGCAGCTTGGTCAGCGGGAGTTTAAGCTCCTACGAGCAGTACTTC
TRBJ1-4,TRBV15,.,.,CATSSESQGRDEKLFF,TGTGCCACCAGCAGCGAGTCCCAAGGCCGAGATGAAAAACTGTTTTTT
TRBJ2-7,TRBV4-1,.,TRBD1,CASSLRGSGLEQYF,TGCGCCAGCAGCCTCAGGGGGTCAGGGCTCGAGCAGTACTTC
TRBJ2-7,TRBV7-9,.,TRBD1,CASSLGDSLYEQYF,TGTGCCAGCAGCTTAGGGGACAGTCTCTACGAGCAGTACTTC
TRBJ2-6,TRBV27,.,.,CASSSLGNVLTF,TGTGCCAGCAGCTCACTCGGCAACGTCCTGACTTTC
TRBJ2-7,TRBV28,.,.,CASSYLYEQYF,TGTGCCAGCAGTTACCTATACGAGCAGTACTTC
TRBJ2-7,TRBV13,.,.,CASSQNKGSAEPSSYEQYF,TGTGCCAGCAGCCAAAACAAAGGTAGCGCGGAACCGAGCTCCTACGAGCAGTACTTC
TRBJ2-3,TRBV5-1,.,.,CASSLARPTDTQYF,TGCGCCAGCAGCTTGGCCAGACCCACAGATACGCAGTATTTT
TRBJ1-3,TRBV9,.,.,CASSRAGDSSGNTIYF,TGTGCCAGCAGTAGAGCAGGCGATAGCTCTGGAAACACCATATATTTT
TRBJ2-1,TRBV25-1,.,TRBD2,CASSELDSGVYNEQFF,TGTGCCAGCAGTGAGTTGGATAGCGGGGTTTACAATGAGCAGTTCTTC
TRBJ1-2,TRBV18,.,.,CASSPLQGSNYGYTF,TGTGCCAGCTCCCCTCTACAGGGAAGTAACTATGGCTACACCTTC
TRBJ1-2,TRBV20-1,.,.,CSASPPYGYTF,TGCAGTGCTAGCCCCCCCTATGGCTACACCTTC
TRBJ1-4,TRBV7-9,.,.,CASNRGGPEKLFF,TGTGCCAGCAACCGGGGCGGCCCTGAAAAACTGTTTTTT
TRBJ1-3,TRBV11-2,.,.,CASSLARQRNTIYF,TGTGCCAGCAGCTTAGCGAGGCAACGAAACACCATATATTTT
TRBJ1-1,TRBV5-1,.,.,CASSGTDRSTEAFF,TGCGCCAGCAGCGGCACGGACAGAAGCACTGAAGCTTTCTTT
TRBJ2-1,TRBV4-1,once,.,CASSQVSAGFSYNEQFF,TGCGCCAGCAGCCAAGTTTCGGCGGGGTTCTCCTACAATGAGCAGTTCTTC
TRBJ2-1,TRBV15,.,TRBD2,CATSSPKGLAEFF,TGTGCCACCAGCAGTCCTAAGGGACTAGCGGAGTTCTTC
TRBJ2-7,TRBV18,.,TRBD1,CASTRGPSYEQYF,TGTGCCTCTACCAGGGGGCCCTCCTACGAGCAGTACTTC
TRBJ2-7,TRBV5-4,.,TRBD2,CASSLGLAPYEQYF,TGTGCCAGCAGCTTGGGACTAGCGCCCTACGAGCAGTACTTC
TRBJ2-1,TRBV27,once,TRBD2,CASSLAGESNEQFF,TGTGCCAGTTCACTAGCGGGAGAAAGCAATGAGCAGTTCTTC
TRBJ1-3,TRBV5-1,.,.,CASSLIPGSSGNTIYF,TGCGCCAGCAGCTTGATTCCGGGGAGCTCTGGAAACACCATATATTTT
TRBJ2-4,TRBV7-3,.,TRBD1,CASSLRGTVENIQYF,TGTGCCAGCAGCTTAAGGGGGACAGTGGAAAACATTCAGTACTTC
TRBJ1-1,TRBV6-6,few,TRBD1,CASRTPGQGADTEAFF,TGTGCCAGCAGAACCCCGGGACAGGGGGCCGACACTGAAGCTTTCTTT
TRBJ2-2,TRBV15,.,.,CATSRAWGTGELFF,TGTGCCACCAGCAGAGCTTGGGGCACCGGGGAGCTGTTTTTT